The T cell receptor (beta chain) described here comes from a study of radiation and T cells in renal cell carcinoma. General observations from the study: No pretreatment tumor biopsies were available for baseline clonotypes.

Data came from immunoSEQ multiplex PCR; TCRdb stores just in-frame clones and leaves some out. The sample holds about 49,000 clones, 80% seen once. Concerning this clone itself: Its antigen is as yet unknown.

As for time point: blood 2 weeks post-SBRT. Treatment denoted: 15 Gy SBRT to primary tumor, nephrectomy 4 weeks later. This clonotype was obtained from a woman between 70 and 85 years old with renal cell carcinoma. The specimen comprised blood, sampled from a patient whose treatment included radiotherapy and nephrectomy.

CDR3 bases: TGTGCCAGCAGGAGCGGGGGCTTCTTCGATACGCAGTATTTT. Its translation is CASRSGGFFDTQYF. The chain links TRBV2 to TRBJ2-3, with 8 bases lining up with TRBD2. CDR1 and CDR2 from the germline V gene are SNHLY and FYNNEI. The J segment lost 6 bases and the V segment lost 6 bases, leaving 8 bases of the junction unmatched. This CDR3 has 14 amino acids.